This TCR beta chain was obtained from a study of T cell responses to AZD1222 COVID-19 vaccine. General study results and limits: Possibly, clonal diversity was underestimated; donors were largely white British and included more females.

This CDR3 is 14 amino acids long. CDR1 and CDR2 from the germline V gene are KGHSH and LQKENI. Trimming left V 2 bases short and J 10 bases short, with 12 bases between. As concerns this clone: No antigen is known for it.

Only in-frame clones appear in the TCRdb table, and some are missing; sequencing was by immunoSEQ multiplex PCR. Seen here are 150,000 to 200,000 clones, 94% observed once, and the top ten hold 9.2%. The rearrangement links TRBV18 to TRBJ1-6; D perhaps matches TRBD1 (6 bases). The receptor was isolated from an adult in good health. The specimen comprised peripheral blood, sampled on day 0 of AZD1222 vaccination. CDR3 loop: CASSPGLRGSPLHF. The CDR3 DNA follows: TGTGCCAGCTCACCAGGGCTGAGGGGGTCACCCCTCCACTTT.